This T cell receptor beta chain was sequenced during a study of T cell repertoires in cytomegalovirus infection. Study summary: Public TCR beta signatures were indicative of both CMV infection and a matching HLA type.

Overall study results and limits: In two of eight donors, the top clonotype was HLA-C-restricted CMV-specific. Summed frequency of shared TCR beta families picked out CMV carriers who also had the relevant HLA.

A single record per CDR3 protein comes from TCRdb applying MiXCR to the reads. The data contain 210,000 or so distinct CDR3 sequences, around 6.6% of them singletons. As regards this clonotype: The antigen is not known.

The receptor was isolated from a human donor in good health (CMV status not recorded). Some clones in this sample may be carry-over from other donors' samples. Sample: PBMCs.

CDR3: CASSDLAGDLTDTQYF. The CDR3, as DNA: TGTGCCAGCAGTGACCTAGCGGGGGACCTCACAGATACGCAGTATTTT. This chain uses TRBV25-1 with TRBJ2-3; 10 bases map to TRBD2. J gave up 2 bases and V 3 bases, and 5 bases lay outside the gene matches. This CDR3 contains 16 residues. Germline V gene sequence: CDR1 MGHDK, CDR2 SYGVNS.